This T cell receptor (beta chain) was recorded in a study of STAT3 mutations in large granular lymphocyte leukemia. At the level of the study: Roughly 44% of treated T-LGLL patients showed hematologic response to immunosuppression.

Findings and limits, study-wide: Some patients had dominant TCR clones larger than their STAT3 mutant burden. All newly emerging clones after therapy were STAT3 wild type. In T-cell large granular lymphocyte leukemia, about half of patients showed multiple immunodominant subclonotypes.

This table comes from immunoSEQ multiplex PCR, and its TCRdb copy is limited to in-frame clones, with some not included. The data show tens of thousands of clones, with over 75% seen just once and roughly 0.4% held by the top ten. The CDR3 runs to 11 residues. CDR1 and CDR2 from the germline V gene are LNHDA and SQIVND (reference sequence). Trimming cost V 5 bases and J 4 bases, with 3 bases left between them. As concerns this clone: The antigen is not known.

The sequenced sample was PBMCs. The clonotype was recovered from a human donor with T large granular lymphocyte leukemia. Some clones in this sample may be carry-over from other donors' samples. The V gene is TRBV19, the J gene TRBJ2-1; D gene ambiguous. This CDR3 reads CASSQYNEQFF. In DNA form, the CDR3 reads TGTGCCAGTAGTCAATACAATGAGCAGTTCTTC.